The rows below give T cell receptor beta chains drawn from one sample of a study of T cells in Graves' hyperthyroidism and ophthalmopathy. In TCRdb, the multiplex PCR reads were re-called with MiXCR into one record per CDR3 protein. The sample consists of hundreds of thousands of distinct CDR3 sequences, over 15% of them appearing once. Material: blood. Receptors originate from a woman under 30 with Graves' hyperthyroidism. CDR3s include the opening cysteine and the closing phenylalanine or tryptophan. D genes are given only for firm matches. Clone size is given for some rows only: seen once, a few or many times, or a class if the clone is expanded.

abundance: .; j_gene: TRBJ2-3; v_gene: TRBV20-1; d_gene: .; CDR3aa: CSATKKRQYF; CDR3nt: TGCAGTGCAACTAAAAAAAGGCAGTATTTT
abundance: few; j_gene: TRBJ2-1; v_gene: TRBV24-1; d_gene: .; CDR3aa: CATSAGMSGLYNEQFF; CDR3nt: TGTGCCACCAGTGCGGGGATGAGCGGATTATACAATGAGCAGTTCTTC
abundance: few; j_gene: TRBJ2-1; v_gene: TRBV7-9; d_gene: TRBD2; CDR3aa: CASITSGSDEQFF; CDR3nt: TGTGCCAGCATAACTAGCGGGAGCGATGAGCAGTTCTTC
abundance: many; j_gene: TRBJ2-3; v_gene: TRBV7-9; d_gene: TRBD2; CDR3aa: CASSLKTTSGHADTQYF; CDR3nt: TGTGCCAGCAGCCTAAAAACGACTAGCGGGCACGCAGATACGCAGTATTTT
abundance: few; j_gene: TRBJ1-2; v_gene: TRBV19; d_gene: .; CDR3aa: CASSIDPLRGRRGYGYTF; CDR3nt: TGTGCCAGTAGTATTGACCCCCTCAGGGGAAGAAGGGGCTATGGCTACACCTTC
abundance: .; j_gene: TRBJ2-1; v_gene: TRBV15; d_gene: TRBD2; CDR3aa: CATSREGLAGVEQFF; CDR3nt: TGTGCCACCAGCAGAGAGGGACTAGCGGGAGTTGAGCAGTTCTTC
abundance: .; j_gene: TRBJ1-3; v_gene: TRBV19; d_gene: TRBD1; CDR3aa: CASSIEAGGYGNTIYF; CDR3nt: TGTGCCAGTAGTATAGAGGCAGGGGGCTACGGAAACACCATATATTTT
abundance: many; j_gene: TRBJ1-3; v_gene: TRBV3-1; d_gene: .; CDR3aa: CASSQEYRAGNTIYF; CDR3nt: TGTGCCAGCAGCCAAGAGTACAGGGCTGGAAACACCATATATTTT
abundance: .; j_gene: TRBJ2-2; v_gene: TRBV12-3/TRBV12-4; d_gene: TRBD2; CDR3aa: CASSLVIAGAGTGELFF; CDR3nt: TGTGCCAGCAGTTTAGTAATAGCGGGGGCGGGCACCGGGGAGCTGTTTTTT
abundance: many; j_gene: TRBJ1-5; v_gene: TRBV9; d_gene: .; CDR3aa: CASSEGGGNQPQHF; CDR3nt: TGTGCCAGCAGTGAAGGAGGGGGCAATCAGCCCCAGCATTTT
abundance: many; j_gene: TRBJ2-7; v_gene: TRBV5-8; d_gene: TRBD1; CDR3aa: CASSSGQGVNEQYF; CDR3nt: TGTGCCAGCAGCTCGGGACAGGGCGTCAACGAGCAGTACTTC
abundance: many; j_gene: TRBJ2-3; v_gene: TRBV20-1; d_gene: TRBD2; CDR3aa: CSARRLISGSADTQYF; CDR3nt: TGCAGTGCTAGACGGTTAATTAGCGGGAGCGCAGATACGCAGTATTTT
abundance: .; j_gene: TRBJ2-3; v_gene: TRBV10-3; d_gene: .; CDR3aa: CAISESTAGATDTQYF; CDR3nt: TGTGCCATCAGTGAGTCAACGGCGGGGGCCACAGATACGCAGTATTTT
abundance: many; j_gene: TRBJ2-1; v_gene: TRBV27; d_gene: TRBD2; CDR3aa: CASSLTSGRGSNEQFF; CDR3nt: TGTGCCAGCAGTTTGACTAGCGGGAGGGGCTCCAATGAGCAGTTCTTC
abundance: many; j_gene: TRBJ1-1; v_gene: TRBV11-3; d_gene: .; CDR3aa: CASSLARKNTEAFF; CDR3nt: TGTGCCAGCAGCTTAGCACGGAAGAACACTGAAGCTTTCTTT
abundance: .; j_gene: TRBJ2-2; v_gene: TRBV12-3/TRBV12-4; d_gene: .; CDR3aa: CASSSLGQLNTGELFF; CDR3nt: TGTGCCAGCAGTTCCCTAGGGCAGTTGAACACCGGGGAGCTGTTTTTT
abundance: many; j_gene: TRBJ2-7; v_gene: TRBV28; d_gene: .; CDR3aa: CASSKEGGGRPYEQYF; CDR3nt: TGTGCCAGCAGCAAAGAGGGGGGAGGGCGTCCCTACGAGCAGTACTTC
abundance: few; j_gene: TRBJ2-2; v_gene: TRBV19; d_gene: .; CDR3aa: CASSIRRGRSGELFF; CDR3nt: TGTGCCAGTAGTATTCGCCGGGGGCGGAGCGGGGAGCTGTTTTTT
abundance: .; j_gene: TRBJ2-2; v_gene: TRBV19; d_gene: .; CDR3aa: CASSMPHRESGELFF; CDR3nt: TGTGCCAGTAGTATGCCTCACAGGGAAAGCGGGGAGCTGTTTTTT
abundance: .; j_gene: TRBJ1-1; v_gene: TRBV27; d_gene: TRBD1; CDR3aa: CASSSRDSGTEAFF; CDR3nt: TGTGCCAGCAGTTCACGGGACAGCGGGACTGAAGCTTTCTTT
abundance: .; j_gene: TRBJ1-2; v_gene: TRBV27; d_gene: .; CDR3aa: CASSPRGRAHYGYTF; CDR3nt: TGTGCCAGCAGTCCGCGGGGCAGGGCACACTATGGCTACACCTTC
abundance: .; j_gene: TRBJ1-2; v_gene: TRBV4-2; d_gene: .; CDR3aa: CASSLQELRGRGYGYTF; CDR3nt: TGTGCCAGCAGCCTACAAGAACTCAGGGGACGAGGCTATGGCTACACCTTC
abundance: few; j_gene: TRBJ1-4; v_gene: TRBV4-3; d_gene: .; CDR3aa: CASSQDSGRRGEKLFF; CDR3nt: TGCGCCAGCAGCCAAGATTCCGGCAGGCGTGGTGAAAAACTGTTTTTT
abundance: .; j_gene: TRBJ2-2; v_gene: TRBV29-1; d_gene: TRBD1; CDR3aa: CSVEDPRTGVGTGELFF; CDR3nt: TGCAGCGTTGAAGACCCCCGGACAGGGGTCGGCACCGGGGAGCTGTTTTTT
abundance: few; j_gene: TRBJ1-1; v_gene: TRBV12-5; d_gene: .; CDR3aa: CASGLVWVTEAFF; CDR3nt: TGTGCTAGTGGTTTGGTGTGGGTCACTGAAGCTTTCTTT